The clone carrying this T cell receptor beta chain was counted between two and nine times. MiXCR was run by TCRdb on the RACE reads, yielding one entry per CDR3 protein. The table shows around 250,000 distinct CDR3 sequences, with approximately 8.6% occurring only once. V lost 3 bases, J lost 2 bases, and 1 base stayed unmatched. Germline values: CDR1 SGHTA, CDR2 FQGNSA. The CDR3 is 14 residues long. The sample belongs to a study of human T cells and chemical hapten exposure. Study-wide context: Small discrepancies in pooled library volume mainly accounted for the varying TCR yields per sample.

Described time point: pre-sensitization, week 0. Sample treatment: therapeutic diphenylcyclopropenone sensitization with weekly scalp DPC. The starting material, unfractionated whole blood, was used for total RNA extraction. J is TRBJ2-1 and V is TRBV7-2, with 7 bases that match TRBD1. The sequencing used whole blood, collected in connection with sensitization to the hapten diphenylcyclopropenone (DPC). The sequence was collected from a woman aged 40 to 50 with alopecia areata. Some clones in this sample may be carry-over from other donors' samples. The CDR3 bases are TGTGCCAGCAGCTTTGGGACAGCCTACAATGAGCAGTTCTTC. This translates into CASSFGTAYNEQFF.